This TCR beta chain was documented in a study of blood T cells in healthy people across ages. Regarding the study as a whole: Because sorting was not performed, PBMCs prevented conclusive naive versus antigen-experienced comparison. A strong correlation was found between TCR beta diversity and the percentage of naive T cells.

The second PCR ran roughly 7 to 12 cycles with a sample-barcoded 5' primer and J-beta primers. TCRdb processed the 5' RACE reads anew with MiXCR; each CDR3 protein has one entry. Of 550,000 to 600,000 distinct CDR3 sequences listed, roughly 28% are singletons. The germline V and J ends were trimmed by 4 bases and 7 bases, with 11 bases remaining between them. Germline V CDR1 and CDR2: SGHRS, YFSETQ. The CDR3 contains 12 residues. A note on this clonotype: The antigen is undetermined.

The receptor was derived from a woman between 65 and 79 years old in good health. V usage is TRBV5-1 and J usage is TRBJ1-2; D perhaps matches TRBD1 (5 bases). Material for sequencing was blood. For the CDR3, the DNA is TGCGCCAGCAGCGCGGACAAGGTTGGCTACACCTTC. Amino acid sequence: CASSADKVGYTF.